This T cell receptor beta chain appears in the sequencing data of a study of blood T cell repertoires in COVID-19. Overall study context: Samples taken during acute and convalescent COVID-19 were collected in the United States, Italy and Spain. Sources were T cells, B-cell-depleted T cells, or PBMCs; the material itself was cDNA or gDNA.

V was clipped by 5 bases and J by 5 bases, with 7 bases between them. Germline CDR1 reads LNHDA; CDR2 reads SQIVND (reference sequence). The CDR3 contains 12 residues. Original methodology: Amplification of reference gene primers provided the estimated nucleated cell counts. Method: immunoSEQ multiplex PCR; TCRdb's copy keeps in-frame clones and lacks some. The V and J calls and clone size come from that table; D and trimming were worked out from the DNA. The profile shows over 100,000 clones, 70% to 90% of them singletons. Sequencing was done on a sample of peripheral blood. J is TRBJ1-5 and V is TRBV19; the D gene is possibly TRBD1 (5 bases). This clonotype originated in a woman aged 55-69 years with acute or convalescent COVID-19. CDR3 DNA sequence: TGTGCCAGTAGTGACAGTTATCAGCCCCAGCATTTT. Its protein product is CASSDSYQPQHF.